A single sample is the source of the 25 T cell receptor beta chains below, sequenced in a study of T cells in Graves' hyperthyroidism and ophthalmopathy. Amplification targeted TCR beta CDR3 regions from RNA transcripts. Using the HTBI primer set, a first-round RT-PCR was run on the TCR CDR3. TCRdb used MiXCR to reprocess the multiplex PCR reads, holding one entry per CDR3 protein. This sample yields about 350,000 distinct CDR3 sequences, of which approximately 15% are seen a single time; around 23% belongs to the top ten. The sequenced sample consisted of blood. All receptors derive from a woman in her twenties or thirties with Graves' hyperthyroidism.

This clonotype was counted between two and nine times. The chain has TRBV6-1 and TRBJ2-1; 7 bases align to TRBD1. V lost 5 bases to trimming and J lost 0 bases; unmatched junction nucleotides: 7. Germline loops: CDR1 MNHNS, CDR2 SASEGT. The CDR3 length is 16 residues. This CDR3 reads CASSKGDRFSYNEQFF. The CDR3 bases are TGTGCCAGCAGTAAAGGGGACAGATTCTCCTACAATGAGCAGTTCTTC.

This clonotype was seen repeatedly, ten times or more. The CDR3 region has the DNA TGCAGTGCTAGATGGGACTCCACAGATACGCAGTATTTT. Encoded protein: CSARWDSTDTQYF. V and J are TRBV20-1 and TRBJ2-3, with a tentative D call TRBD2 (6 bases). CDR3 length: 13 amino acids. The ends were cut back, 2 bases at V and 2 bases at J, with 8 bases in the middle. Germline CDR1 reads DFQATT; CDR2 reads SNEGSKA (reference sequence).

In its sample, this clonotype was seen many times. This chain connects TRBV11-3 to TRBJ2-3; 8 nucleotides align to TRBD1. This CDR3 contains 18 residues. V was clipped by 1 base and J by 4 bases; unmatched bases: 13. Germline V lookup: CDR1 SGHNT, CDR2 YENEEA. The CDR3 DNA reads as TGTGCCAGCAGCTTAGGAGACAGGACAGGGAAGGAACCAGATACGCAGTATTTT. Translated: CASSLGDRTGKEPDTQYF.

This clonotype appeared many times. V usage is TRBV28 and J usage is TRBJ2-5, with 8 bases fitting TRBD2. Unmatched junction bases numbered 8, after V lost 2 bases and J lost 3 bases. CDR1 and CDR2 (germline): MDHEN, SYDVKM. The CDR3 spans 16 residues. The CDR3 loop is CASSLDPGGIEETQYF. The CDR3 coding sequence is TGTGCCAGCAGTTTAGATCCGGGAGGGATAGAAGAGACCCAGTACTTC.

CDR3 in amino acids: CASSLRWGYNSPLHF. CDR3 coding DNA: TGTGCCAGCAGCTTAAGATGGGGCTATAATTCACCCCTCCACTTT. This chain links TRBV28 with TRBJ1-6; unclear D gene. The CDR3 covers 15 residues. Germline loops: CDR1 MDHEN, CDR2 SYDVKM. The V end was cut by 6 bases, the J end by 3 bases, with 12 bases between.

This clonotype came up many times. The chain couples TRBV7-9 to TRBJ2-1; 8 bases align to TRBD1. The V gene's germline CDR1 is SEHNR and CDR2 FQNEAQ (reference sequence). V trimming: 5 bases; J trimming: 8 bases; junction bases outside the gene matches: 2. This CDR3 spans 12 amino acids. The CDR3 protein is CASSMTGDEQFF. The DNA for the CDR3 is TGTGCCAGCAGCATGACAGGGGATGAGCAGTTCTTC.

This clonotype occurred many times. The chain uses TRBV28 and TRBJ2-7; either TRBD1 or TRBD2 may supply D (5 bases each). Germline CDR1 and CDR2: MDHEN and SYDVKM. The V end lost 5 bases, the J end lost 6 bases, and 23 bases lay between the germline ends. The CDR3 loop spans 16 amino acids. The CDR3 sequence is CASSLPPGPYIGEQYF. CDR3 sequence (DNA): TGTGCCAGCAGTCTCCCCCCGGGGCCTTATATCGGCGAGCAGTACTTC. Drawing the rest from reference TRBV28 and TRBJ2-7, the complete variable domain is DVKVTQSSRYLVKRTGEKVFLECVQDMDHENMFWYRQDPGLGLRLIYFSYDVKMKEKGDIPEGYSVSREKKERFSLILESASTNQTSMYLCASSLPPGPYIGEQYFGPGTRLTVT.

The sample holds a few counts of this clonotype. The rearrangement uses TRBV5-1 and TRBJ2-3; 8 positions agree with TRBD2. Germline assignment: CDR1 SGHRS and CDR2 YFSETQ. V trimming: 6 bases; J trimming: 2 bases; junction bases outside the gene matches: 5. There are 14 residues in the CDR3. CDR3 amino acids: CASNGGGTTDTQYF. CDR3 coding DNA: TGCGCCAGCAACGGGGGGGGAACCACAGATACGCAGTATTTT.

This chain links TRBV25-1 with TRBJ2-7; no clear D. Germline values: CDR1 MGHDK, CDR2 SYGVNS. Trimming removed 3 bases from V and 2 bases from J, with 8 bases in between. The CDR3 has 13 residues. The CDR3 reads CASSDTKTYEQYF. The CDR3 DNA reads TGTGCCAGCAGTGACACCAAGACCTACGAGCAGTACTTC.

This clonotype was detected many times. The chain combines TRBV11-1 with TRBJ1-1, with 7 positions matching TRBD1. The length of the CDR3 is 16 residues. Trimming removed 5 bases from V and 0 bases from J; junction bases left unmatched: 9. Germline V gene data show CDR1 as SGHAT and CDR2 as FQDESV (reference sequence). The CDR3 here is CASSPLRDSMNTEAFF. DNA for the CDR3: TGTGCCAGCAGCCCCCTAAGGGACAGCATGAACACTGAAGCTTTCTTT.

This clonotype was picked up many times. CDR3 nucleotides: TGTGCCAGCCGGGCAGACTCTGGAAACACCATATATTTT. This translates into CASRADSGNTIYF. This chain uses TRBV7-2 with TRBJ1-3, with unresolved D. Trimming shortened V by 8 bases and J by 0 bases, and 8 bases separated the two germline ends. The germline CDR1 and CDR2 sequences are SGHTA and FQGNSA. The CDR3 length is 13 residues.

This clonotype was detected many times. This rearrangement joins TRBV2 to TRBJ1-5; TRBD1 agrees at 7 bases. The V gene end was trimmed by 3 bases and the J gene end by 7 bases; junction bases not matched to a gene: 6. The CDR3 is 14 residues long. CDR1 and CDR2 (germline): SNHLY, FYNNEI. CDR3 sequence: CASSEEGAGQPQHF. The CDR3 coding sequence is TGTGCCAGCAGTGAGGAGGGGGCAGGACAGCCCCAGCATTTT. Full variable domain (rest looked up from reference TRBV2 and TRBJ1-5): EPEVTQTPSHQVTQMGQEVILRCVPISNHLYFYWYRQILGQKVEFLVSFYNNEISEKSEIFDDQFSVERPDGSNFTLKIRSTKLEDSAMYFCASSEEGAGQPQHFGDGTRLSIL.

This clonotype was observed many times. The rearrangement joins TRBV20-1 to TRBJ2-1; D unresolved. This CDR3 spans 13 amino acids. The germline V gene has CDR1 DFQATT and CDR2 SNEGSKA (reference sequence). V was shortened by 1 base and J by 8 bases, with 12 bases between the two germline ends. The CDR3 here is CSARVVAWDEQFF. The CDR3 DNA sequence: TGCAGTGCTAGAGTGGTGGCCTGGGATGAGCAGTTCTTC.

The table lists this clonotype with a few counts. This chain joins TRBV6-2 or TRBV6-3 and TRBJ2-3, with D perhaps given as TRBD1 or TRBD2 (5 bases each). Germline assignment: CDR1 MNHEY and CDR2 SVGEGT. V was shortened by 0 bases and J by 0 bases, with 7 bases between the two germline ends. This CDR3 is 15 amino acids long. CDR3 in amino acids: CASSYSRDSTDTQYF. The CDR3 DNA reads TGTGCCAGCAGTTACTCGAGGGACAGCACAGATACGCAGTATTTT.

The V gene is TRBV5-1, the J gene TRBJ2-7; 8 bases are a match to TRBD2. The CDR3 consists of 16 residues. With V trimmed by 2 bases and J by 3 bases, 10 bases remained unmatched. In germline, CDR1 is SGHRS, CDR2 YFSETQ. The CDR3 sequence: CASSLDVSGSGYEQYF. The CDR3 region has the DNA TGCGCCAGCAGCTTAGATGTAAGCGGGAGTGGCTACGAGCAGTACTTC.

This clonotype was seen many times. This sequence joins TRBV30 and TRBJ2-3; the D is unclear. The CDR3 has 11 residues. Trimming removed 4 bases at V and 6 bases at J, with 8 bases between. Germline V lookup: CDR1 GTSNPN, CDR2 SVGIG (reference sequence). The DNA of the CDR3 is TGTGCCTGGATTAACCGTGATACGCAGTATTTT. Translated: CAWINRDTQYF.

Concerning this clonotype: At one end the junction does not follow the germline gene, possibly because of a read error. V and J are TRBV4-3 and TRBJ2-7; TRBD1 aligns across 7 bases. The CDR3 runs to 16 residues. Germline V gene data show CDR1 as LGHNA and CDR2 as YSLEER. As DNA, the CDR3 is TGCGCCCGCAGCCAAGAGCGACAGGGTCCTATCTACGAGCAGTACTTC. Translating it yields CARSQERQGPIYEQYF.

In its sample, this clonotype was seen a few times. CDR3: CASSSPPRQARVVNEQFF. CDR3 bases: TGTGCCAGCAGCTCGCCCCCCAGGCAGGCTAGGGTGGTCAATGAGCAGTTCTTC. The chain uses TRBV7-9 and TRBJ2-1; D is uncertain. Trimming took 4 bases from V and 6 from J, leaving 25 bases between them. The CDR3 is 18 amino acids. Germline V gene data show CDR1 as SEHNR and CDR2 as FQNEAQ (reference sequence).

The chain has TRBV20-1 and TRBJ2-2; TRBD1 agrees at 10 bases. Germline V gives CDR1 DFQATT, CDR2 SNEGSKA (reference sequence). The CDR3 contains 16 residues. With V trimmed by 7 bases and J by 5 bases, 13 bases remained unmatched. The CDR3 protein is CSVLGAGTGETGELFF. Written as DNA, the CDR3 is TGCAGTGTTCTAGGGGCCGGGACAGGGGAGACCGGGGAGCTGTTTTTT.

V is TRBV6-1 and J is TRBJ2-7, with D possibly being TRBD2 (7 bases). This CDR3 comprises 15 residues. Trimming removed 7 bases at V and 1 base at J, with 17 bases between. Germline-derived CDR1 and CDR2 are MNHNS and SASEGT. CDR3 loop: CASTSPEGGSYEQYF. The CDR3, as DNA: TGTGCCAGCACCAGCCCTGAGGGGGGGTCCTACGAGCAGTACTTC.

This clonotype was seen a handful of times. The rearrangement joins TRBV12-3 or TRBV12-4 to TRBJ1-4; no clear D gene. Trimming left V 2 bases short and J 7 bases short, with 14 bases between. The CDR3 is 15 amino acids. CDR3 in DNA: TGTGCCAGCAGTTTAAACAGCGCAACGAGTGAAAAACTGTTTTTT. It codes for CASSLNSATSEKLFF.

This clonotype has at least ten counts. CDR3 DNA: TGTGCCAGCAGCGAGGGACAGGGGTTCCGGAACGAGCAGTACTTC. Its translation: CASSEGQGFRNEQYF. The chain joins TRBV7-9 to TRBJ2-7; 10 bases fit TRBD1. This CDR3 is built from 15 residues. Germline V gene lookup returns CDR1 SEHNR and CDR2 FQNEAQ (reference sequence). V lost 5 bases and J lost 5; bases outside the gene matches: 9. The full variable domain, rest sourced from reference TRBV7-9 and TRBJ2-7, is DTGVSQNPRHKITKRGQNVTFRCDPISEHNRLYWYRQTLGQGPEFLTYFQNEAQLEKSRLLSDRFSAERPKGSFSTLEIQRTEQGDSAMYLCASSEGQGFRNEQYFGPGTRLTVT.

The V and J genes are TRBV6-1 and TRBJ2-3; 8 bases fit TRBD2. CDR3 length: 15 amino acids. Germline V gene sequence: CDR1 MNHNS, CDR2 SASEGT. Trimming at V came to 6 bases and at J to 5 bases, leaving 10 bases not matched to a gene. The CDR3 region has the DNA TGTGCCAGCAGCGCCGACGGACTAGCACGAGATACGCAGTATTTT. Translation: CASSADGLARDTQYF.

This clonotype was counted ten times or more. The chain carries TRBV11-2 and TRBJ1-2, with TRBD1 identical over 7 bases. The CDR3 is 13 amino acids. V gave up 6 bases and J gave up 4 bases; unmatched junction bases: 5. Germline lookup yields CDR1 SGHAT and CDR2 FQNNGV. CDR3 in DNA: TGTGCCAGCAGTTGGGACAGCATCTATGGCTACACCTTC. Translated: CASSWDSIYGYTF.

This clonotype has at least ten counts. The V gene is TRBV28, the J gene TRBJ1-2, with 7 bases aligning to TRBD1. Unmatched junction bases numbered 7, after V lost 7 bases and J lost 8 bases. The CDR3 contains 12 residues. CDR1 and CDR2 (germline): MDHEN, SYDVKM. This CDR3 is CASKGAGGGYTF. CDR3 in DNA: TGTGCCAGCAAGGGGGCCGGCGGGGGCTACACCTTC.